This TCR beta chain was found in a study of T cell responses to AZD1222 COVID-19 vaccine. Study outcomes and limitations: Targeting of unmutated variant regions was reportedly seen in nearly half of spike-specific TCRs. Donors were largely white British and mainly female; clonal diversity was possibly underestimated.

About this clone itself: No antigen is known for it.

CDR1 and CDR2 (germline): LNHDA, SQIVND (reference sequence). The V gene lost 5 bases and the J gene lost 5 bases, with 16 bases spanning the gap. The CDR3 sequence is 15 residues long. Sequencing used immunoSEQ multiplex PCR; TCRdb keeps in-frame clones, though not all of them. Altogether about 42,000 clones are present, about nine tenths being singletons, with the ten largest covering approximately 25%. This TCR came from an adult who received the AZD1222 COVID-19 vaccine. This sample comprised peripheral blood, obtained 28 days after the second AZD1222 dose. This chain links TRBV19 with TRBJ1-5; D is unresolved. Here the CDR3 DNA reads TGTGCCAGTAGTCTCGGCAGTACGGGAGATCAGCCCCAGCATTTT. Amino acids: CASSLGSTGDQPQHF.